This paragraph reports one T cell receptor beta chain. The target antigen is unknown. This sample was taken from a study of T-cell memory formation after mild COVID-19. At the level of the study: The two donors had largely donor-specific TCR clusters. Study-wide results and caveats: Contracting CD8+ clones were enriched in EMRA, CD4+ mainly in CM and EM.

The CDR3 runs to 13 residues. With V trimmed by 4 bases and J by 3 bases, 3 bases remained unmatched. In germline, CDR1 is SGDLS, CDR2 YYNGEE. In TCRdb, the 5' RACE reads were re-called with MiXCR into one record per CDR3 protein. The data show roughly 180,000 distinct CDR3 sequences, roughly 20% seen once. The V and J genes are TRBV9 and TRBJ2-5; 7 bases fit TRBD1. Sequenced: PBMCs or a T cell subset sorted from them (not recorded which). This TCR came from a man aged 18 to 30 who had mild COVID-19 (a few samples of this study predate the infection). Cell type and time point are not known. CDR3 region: CASSIGTEETQYF. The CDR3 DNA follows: TGTGCCAGCAGCATCGGGACAGAAGAGACCCAGTACTTC.